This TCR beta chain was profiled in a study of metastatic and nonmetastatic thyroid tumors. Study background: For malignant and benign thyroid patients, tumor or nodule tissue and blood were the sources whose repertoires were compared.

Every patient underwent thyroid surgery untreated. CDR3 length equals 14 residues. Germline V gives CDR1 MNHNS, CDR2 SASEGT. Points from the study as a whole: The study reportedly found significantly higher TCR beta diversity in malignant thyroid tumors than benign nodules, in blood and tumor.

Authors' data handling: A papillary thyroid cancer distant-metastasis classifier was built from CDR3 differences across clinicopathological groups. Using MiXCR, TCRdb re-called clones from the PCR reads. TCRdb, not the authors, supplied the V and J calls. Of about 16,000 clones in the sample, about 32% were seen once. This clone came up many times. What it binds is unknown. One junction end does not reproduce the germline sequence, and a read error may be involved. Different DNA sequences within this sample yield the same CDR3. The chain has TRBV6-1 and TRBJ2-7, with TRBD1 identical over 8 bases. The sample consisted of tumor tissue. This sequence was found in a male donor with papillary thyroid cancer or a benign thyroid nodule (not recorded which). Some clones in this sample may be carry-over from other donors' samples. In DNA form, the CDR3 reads TGTGCTAGCAGTCCACAGGGGGTAAGCTACGAGCAGTACTTC. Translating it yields CASSPQGVSYEQYF.